This record covers a single T cell receptor (beta chain). With 5 bases removed from V and 3 bases from J, the gap between germline ends came to 13 bases. The CDR3 spans 15 residues. The germline CDR1 and CDR2 sequences are KGHSH and LQKENI. This specimen comes from a study of blood T cell repertoires in COVID-19. Overall study: From the United States, Italy and Spain came samples of acute and convalescent COVID-19.

Assay used: immunoSEQ multiplex PCR; TCRdb lists only in-frame clones, some missing. Of approximately 120,000 clones listed, roughly 80% are singletons. Sequencing was carried out using peripheral blood. The TCR was taken from a human donor in a cohort sampled during active COVID-19. The V gene is TRBV18, the J gene TRBJ2-2; D gene ambiguous. The CDR3 is CASSSSARDTGELFF. DNA for the CDR3: TGTGCCAGCTCATCTTCCGCCCGGGACACCGGGGAGCTGTTTTTT.